This entry lists 4 T cell receptor beta chains sequenced from one sample in a study of blood T cell repertoires in COVID-19. TCRdb's copy holds only in-frame clones and misses some; the assay was immunoSEQ multiplex PCR. The sample carries more than 95,000 clones, around 76% recorded once. The specimen sequenced was peripheral blood. The source of these receptors is a man aged 55 to 70 with acute or convalescent COVID-19.

This clone was seen only a few times. The chain carries TRBV3-1 (or the pseudogene TRBV3-2) and TRBJ2-7, with D possibly TRBD1 on 5 matching bases. This CDR3 has 14 residues. V was pared by 4 bases and J by 3 bases, with 13 bases between. Germline V gene lookup returns CDR1 LGHDT and CDR2 YNNKEL (reference sequence). The DNA of the CDR3 is TGTGCCAGCAGCCCCTTGCAGGGCCACTACGAGCAGTACTTC. Translating it yields CASSPLQGHYEQYF.

The V gene is TRBV3-1 (or the pseudogene TRBV3-2), the J gene TRBJ2-5; 15 nucleotides align to TRBD2. CDR1 and CDR2 (germline): LGHDT, YNNKEL (reference sequence). V was pared by 5 bases and J by 5 bases, with 6 bases of the junction left unmatched. There are 16 residues in the CDR3. The CDR3 DNA reads TGTGCCAGCAGCACGTGGACTAGCGGGAGGGTCGAGACCCAGTACTTC. Residues: CASSTWTSGRVETQYF.

The chain has TRBV9 and TRBJ2-5; TRBD2 matches 10 bases. CDR3 length: 15 amino acids. Germline trimming cut 3 bases from V and 1 base from J; bases unmatched to any gene: 3. The germline gives CDR1 SGDLS, CDR2 YYNGEE. CDR3 sequence: CASSEGLALQETQYF. CDR3 in DNA: TGTGCCAGCAGCGAGGGACTAGCGCTCCAAGAGACCCAGTACTTC. The whole variable domain, remainder taken from reference TRBV9 and TRBJ2-5, is DSGVTQTPKHLITATGQRVTLRCSPRSGDLSVYWYQQSLDQGLQFLIQYYNGEERAKGNILERFSAQQFPDLHSELNLSSLELGDSALYFCASSEGLALQETQYFGPGTRLLVL.

V usage is TRBV5-5 and J usage is TRBJ2-5; 12 nucleotides line up with TRBD2. V was pared by 4 bases and J by 3 bases, with 13 bases of the junction left unmatched. The germline gives CDR1 SGHKS, CDR2 YYEKEE (reference sequence). The CDR3 totals 18 residues. The CDR3 DNA follows: TGTGCCAGCAGCGCATGGAGGTTACTAGCGGGGGGTAAAGAGACCCAGTACTTC. Translation: CASSAWRLLAGGKETQYF.